This is a list of T cell receptor beta chains from one sample in a study of Ad26.COV2.S vaccination and SARS-CoV-2 variants. Method: immunoSEQ multiplex PCR; TCRdb's copy keeps in-frame clones and lacks some. The repertoire holds around 380,000 clones, with about nine tenths as singletons. The source material was peripheral blood, sampled in a trial of Ad26.COV2.S vaccine versus placebo. These receptors were obtained from a person aged 18-60 years who received the Ad26.COV2.S COVID-19 vaccine or a placebo. The conserved cysteine and the conserved F or W are not part of the CDR3 here. Only some rows state a clone size, as once, few, many or a class for expanded clones.

clone_size,v_call,j_call,cdr3_aa
once,TRBV9,TRBJ1-3,ASSAAGLATIY
-,TRBV19,TRBJ1-4,ASSWRQTPNEKLF
-,TRBV29-1,TRBJ1-2,SALSTVPTNYGYT
-,TRBV27,TRBJ2-7,ASSYGVRYEQY
-,TRBV7-9,TRBJ1-5,ASSLVGGNQPQH
-,TRBV7-8,TRBJ2-3,ASSSPGTSANTQY
-,TRBV18,TRBJ2-2,ASSPNTGQGNTGELF
few,TRBV10-3,TRBJ1-2,AISQGDGYT
-,TRBV23-1,TRBJ1-5,ASSQYGQGRIRNQPQH
-,TRBV7-2,TRBJ2-1,ASSFGRLNEQF
once,TRBV3-1/TRBV3-2,TRBJ2-7,ASSQGVVGFPYEQY
-,TRBV2,TRBJ1-1,ASRVGPMNTEAF
-,TRBV10-3,TRBJ1-1,AISRDRSTEAF
-,TRBV5-4,TRBJ2-5,ASSLAPLETQY
-,TRBV25-1,TRBJ1-1,ASTEIGPRGMRAF
-,TRBV19,TRBJ1-2,ASSNEMSYGYT
-,TRBV5-4,TRBJ1-5,ASSPGRPDSNQPQH
-,TRBV7-8,TRBJ1-2,ASSLEPGLNYGYT
-,TRBV7-8,TRBJ2-5,ASSPTGQGGETQY
-,TRBV4-1,TRBJ1-1,ASSSTNIGPNTEAF
-,TRBV19,TRBJ1-2,ASRGTASYYGYT
-,TRBV4-3,TRBJ1-2,ASSQVGRDRGYT
-,TRBV6-6,TRBJ2-1,ASSYNGEWGNEQF
-,TRBV2,TRBJ2-3,ASVWGWRDTDTQY
-,TRBV19,TRBJ1-1,ASSPPYTEAF
few,TRBV6-5,TRBJ1-1,ASSYPTGNTEAF
-,TRBV11-2,TRBJ2-3,ASSGWGLGELADTQY
-,TRBV2,TRBJ2-3,ASRSTADTQY
-,TRBV2,TRBJ1-4,ASSETGGETTNEKLF
-,TRBV2,TRBJ1-3,ASSEAGYSGNTIY
-,TRBV18,TRBJ1-1,ASSSRTDMNTEAF
-,TRBV6-1,TRBJ2-7,ASSEVGSYEQY
-,TRBV11-1,TRBJ2-5,ASSPRAQETQY
few,TRBV27,TRBJ2-4,ASSLRGLDKNIQY
-,TRBV12-3/TRBV12-4,TRBJ1-1,ASSFGGFSEAF
-,TRBV5-4,TRBJ1-1,ASSPDGLEAF
-,TRBV10-3,TRBJ2-3,AISEFTDTQY